At least ten counts were recorded for the clone carrying this T cell receptor (beta chain). Its antigen is undetermined. Uncontrolled infection, other autoimmune disease, pregnancy or lactation led to exclusion. The CDR3 regions of TCR beta were amplified from RNA transcripts. The HTBI primer set served for first-round RT-PCR of the TCR CDR3. TCRdb re-analysed the multiplex PCR reads in MiXCR, keeping a single row per CDR3 protein. Among hundreds of thousands of distinct CDR3 sequences listed, 14% were seen once. The source of the sample is a study of T cells in Graves' hyperthyroidism and ophthalmopathy. Overall study findings and caveats: Model-based prediction identified ophthalmopathy a median roughly 6.1 months prior to its onset. A model of 13 V-J pairs discriminated ophthalmopathy from stable hyperthyroidism.

Specimen: blood. This receptor was obtained from a woman aged 18-30 years with Graves' hyperthyroidism.

CDR3 DNA sequence: TGTGCCTGGAGTGTCGTTAGCGGTGAGCAGTTCTTC. As protein: CAWSVVSGEQFF. The V and J genes are TRBV30 and TRBJ2-1, with D perhaps matching TRBD2 (6 bases). Trimming stripped 0 bases from V and 9 bases from J, with 9 bases between. The CDR3 runs to 12 residues. Germline-derived CDR1 and CDR2 are GTSNPN and SVGIG (reference sequence).